This entry lists 8 T cell receptor beta chains sequenced from one sample in a study of CD8 T cells in ankylosing spondylitis. TCRdb redid the calling of the 5' RACE reads with MiXCR, one entry per CDR3 protein. The table includes some 250,000 distinct CDR3 sequences, 20% to 30% detected once. The sample was blood, either unsorted or a sorted T cell fraction (not recorded which). The receptors derive from a male donor with ankylosing spondylitis or in good health (not recorded which).

This clonotype was seen many times. The chain recombines TRBV20-1 with TRBJ2-1; D perhaps matches TRBD1 (6 bases). CDR1 and CDR2 (germline): DFQATT, SNEGSKA (reference sequence). Trimming cost V 6 bases and J 5 bases, with 17 bases left between them. The CDR3 loop spans 14 amino acids. CDR3 in amino acids: CSAEKRTADNEQFF. Here the CDR3 DNA reads TGCAGTGCCGAGAAAAGGACAGCCGACAATGAGCAGTTCTTC.

This clonotype was recorded many times. J is TRBJ2-1 and V is TRBV20-1; 12 bases are shared with TRBD2. The ends lost 7 bases at V and 6 bases at J; junction bases unmatched: 4. The CDR3 totals 13 residues. Germline CDR1 reads DFQATT; CDR2 reads SNEGSKA (reference sequence). CDR3 DNA: TGCAGTGGCTCGGGACTAGCGGGCAATGAGCAGTTCTTC. The encoded protein is CSGSGLAGNEQFF.

This clonotype showed up many times. The rearrangement links TRBV2 to TRBJ2-7; perhaps TRBD1 as D (5 bases). V was shortened by 7 bases and J by 0 bases, with 13 bases between the two germline ends. This CDR3 contains 14 residues. CDR1 SNHLY and CDR2 FYNNEI come from the germline V gene. The CDR3 region is CASTEEQVSYEQYF. The CDR3 region has the DNA TGTGCCAGCACCGAGGAACAGGTCTCCTACGAGCAGTACTTC.

The sample holds one count of this clonotype. The rearrangement joins TRBV19 to TRBJ1-1; D call uncertain. Germline CDR1 is LNHDA and CDR2 is SQIVND (reference sequence). CDR3 length: 12 amino acids. The V end was cut by 7 bases, the J end by 2 bases, with 8 bases between. The CDR3 DNA is TGTGCCAGTAAGAGAGACAACACTGAAGCTTTCTTT. Protein: CASKRDNTEAFF.

This clonotype was found a few times. The chain has TRBV20-1 and TRBJ1-2, with 8 nucleotides matching TRBD1. Germline CDR1 and CDR2: DFQATT and SNEGSKA (reference sequence). J was trimmed by 4 bases and V by 6 bases; bases with no gene match: 10. The CDR3 is 14 residues long. The CDR3 is CSASTGGRSYGYTF. The CDR3 DNA sequence: TGCAGTGCGAGTACAGGGGGACGGAGCTATGGCTACACCTTC.

This clonotype was observed many times. The CDR3 protein is CATSRARTSGTKNYGYTF. The CDR3 region has the DNA TGTGCCACCAGCAGAGCCCGGACCTCGGGTACCAAGAACTATGGCTACACCTTC. The J gene is TRBJ1-2, the V gene TRBV15; the D is unclear. This CDR3 region has 18 residues. V lost 1 base and J 2 bases, leaving 20 bases between the germline ends. Germline lookup yields CDR1 LNHNV and CDR2 YYDKDF (reference sequence).

This clonotype has ten or more counts. The chain uses TRBV20-1 and TRBJ2-5, with 9 positions matching TRBD1. V lost 5 bases and J lost 0; bases outside the gene matches: 4. Germline V CDR1 and CDR2: DFQATT, SNEGSKA (reference sequence). This CDR3 has 14 amino acids. CDR3 in amino acids: CSASRDRDQETQYF. The CDR3 DNA sequence: TGCAGTGCTTCCCGGGACAGGGACCAAGAGACCCAGTACTTC.

This clonotype has ten or more counts. The J gene is TRBJ1-2, the V gene TRBV20-1; TRBD1 is a possible D gene (5 bases). Trimming removed 3 bases at V and 13 bases at J, with 15 bases between. Looked up from germline, CDR1 is DFQATT and CDR2 is SNEGSKA (reference sequence). CDR3 length: 11 residues. CDR3 residues: CSARGGDYSTF. The CDR3 DNA is TGCAGTGCTAGGGGGGGGGATTACTCCACCTTC.